The sequence of this TCR beta chain was determined in a study of blood T cell repertoires in COVID-19. The overall study: Sample material is recorded as cDNA or gDNA derived from T cells, B-cell-depleted T cells, or PBMCs.

Everyone who took part was roughly 18 to 89 years old, and they came from about two dozen US areas. This CDR3 is 16 amino acids long. The germline CDR1 and CDR2 sequences are LGHNA and YSLEER. Trimming removed 0 bases from V and 9 bases from J; junction bases left unmatched: 8. Original processing methods: Amplification from reference gene primers served as the basis for estimated nucleated cell counts. TCRdb's table, derived via immunoSEQ multiplex PCR, lists solely in-frame clones and lacks some. V and J calls and clone size come straight from that table; D and trimming were deduced from the DNA. This table has around 260,000 clones, more than 80% appearing once.

This TCR derives from a woman in her 30s who had recovered from COVID-19. The rearrangement links TRBV4-3 to TRBJ2-1; TRBD2 matches at 10 bases. Sequences were obtained from PBMCs or T cells enriched from blood (not recorded which). Written as DNA, the CDR3 is TGCGCCAGCAGCCAAGATGCCGGGATAGCGGGAGGTGAGCAGTTCTTC. It translates to CASSQDAGIAGGEQFF.